These T cell receptor beta chains were read from a single sample in a study of shared clonotypes between healthy human individuals. Assay used: immunoSEQ multiplex PCR; TCRdb lists only in-frame clones, some missing. The sample records approximately 320,000 clones, around 86% being singletons. The specimen sequenced was memory CD8+ T cells sorted from blood. These receptors came from a man aged 18 to 30 in good health. CDR3s include the opening cysteine and the closing phenylalanine or tryptophan. The order of the fields is J gene, D gene, V gene, clone size, CDR3 protein, CDR3 DNA. The D gene is left open where the match is weak. Size is omitted from some rows. Given values are once, few, many or a class for expanded clones.

>TRBJ2-5|-|TRBV27|-
CASSLYGQGRETQYF
TGTGCCAGCAGTTTATATGGCCAAGGACGGGAGACCCAGTACTTC
>TRBJ2-7|-|TRBV4-1|-
CASSQEPRTYYEQYF
TGCGCCAGCAGCCAAGAGCCCAGAACGTACTACGAGCAGTACTTC
>TRBJ1-1|-|TRBV25-1|-
CASSESRQGVNTEAFF
TGTGCCAGCAGTGAATCTCGGCAAGGTGTAAACACTGAAGCTTTCTTT
>TRBJ1-6|-|TRBV27|-
CASSLLDSGSPLHF
TGTGCCAGCAGTTTATTGGACAGTGGTTCACCCCTCCACTTT
>TRBJ2-4|-|TRBV6-5|-
CASSYFDGAKNIQYF
TGTGCCAGCAGTTATTTCGACGGAGCCAAAAACATTCAGTACTTC
>TRBJ1-1|TRBD1|TRBV5-6|-
CASSSLTGAEAFF
TGTGCCAGCAGCTCCTTAACAGGGGCTGAAGCTTTCTTT
>TRBJ2-7|-|TRBV14|-
CASSQDNGGLYEQYF
TGTGCCAGCAGCCAAGATAACGGAGGACTCTACGAGCAGTACTTC
>TRBJ2-7|-|TRBV6-6|few
CASSTRGRYEQYF
TGTGCCAGCAGCACCCGGGGGCGGTACGAGCAGTACTTC
>TRBJ2-7|TRBD2|TRBV29-1|-
CSVHSGSYEQYF
TGCAGCGTTCATAGCGGGAGTTACGAGCAGTACTTC
>TRBJ2-7|TRBD1|TRBV2|-
CATGTGQGEQYF
TGTGCCACCGGGACAGGGCAGGGCGAGCAGTACTTC
>TRBJ2-7|-|TRBV6-1|-
CASSEPWGRGYEQYF
TGTGCCAGCAGTGAACCCTGGGGCAGAGGATACGAGCAGTACTTC